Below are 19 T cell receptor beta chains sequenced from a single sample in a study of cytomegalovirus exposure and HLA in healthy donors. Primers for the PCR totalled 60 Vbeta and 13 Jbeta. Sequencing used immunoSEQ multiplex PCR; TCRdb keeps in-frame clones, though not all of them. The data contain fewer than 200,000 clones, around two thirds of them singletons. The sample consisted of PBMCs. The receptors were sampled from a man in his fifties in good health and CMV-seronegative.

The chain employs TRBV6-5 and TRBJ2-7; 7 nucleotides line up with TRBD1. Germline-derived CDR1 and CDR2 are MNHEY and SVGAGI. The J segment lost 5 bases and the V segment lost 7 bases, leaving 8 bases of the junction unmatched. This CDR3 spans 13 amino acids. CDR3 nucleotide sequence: TGTGCCAGCACCGCGACAGGGTATCACGAGCAGTACTTC. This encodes CASTATGYHEQYF.

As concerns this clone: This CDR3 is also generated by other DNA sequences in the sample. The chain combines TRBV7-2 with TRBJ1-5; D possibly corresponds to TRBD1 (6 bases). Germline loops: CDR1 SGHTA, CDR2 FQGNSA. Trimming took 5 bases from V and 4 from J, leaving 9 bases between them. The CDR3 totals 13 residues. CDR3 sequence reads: CASSPQGNQPQHF. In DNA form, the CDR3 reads TGTGCCAGCAGCCCACAGGGTAATCAGCCCCAGCATTTT.

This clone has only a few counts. In nucleotides, the CDR3 is TGTGCCAGCAGCTTAACCCGACAGGGGGAATCACCCCTCCACTTT. Its translation is CASSLTRQGESPLHF. This chain connects TRBV7-9 to TRBJ1-6, with TRBD1 matching over 9 bases. Germline V lookup: CDR1 SEHNR, CDR2 FQNEAQ (reference sequence). Trimming at V came to 2 bases and at J to 10 bases, leaving 6 bases not matched to a gene. The CDR3 is 15 amino acids.

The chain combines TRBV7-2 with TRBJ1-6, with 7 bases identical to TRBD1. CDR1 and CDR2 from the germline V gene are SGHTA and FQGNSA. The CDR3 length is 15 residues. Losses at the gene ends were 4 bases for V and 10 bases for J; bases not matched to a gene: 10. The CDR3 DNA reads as TGTGCCAGCAGCTCTAACAGGGGAATAAAATCACCCCTCCACTTT. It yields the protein CASSSNRGIKSPLHF.

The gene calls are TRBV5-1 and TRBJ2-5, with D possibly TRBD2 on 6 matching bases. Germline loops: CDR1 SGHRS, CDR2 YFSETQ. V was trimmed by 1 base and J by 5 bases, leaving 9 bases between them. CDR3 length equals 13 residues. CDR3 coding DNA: TGCGCCAGCAGCTTGACTAGCCTGGAGACCCAGTACTTC. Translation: CASSLTSLETQYF.

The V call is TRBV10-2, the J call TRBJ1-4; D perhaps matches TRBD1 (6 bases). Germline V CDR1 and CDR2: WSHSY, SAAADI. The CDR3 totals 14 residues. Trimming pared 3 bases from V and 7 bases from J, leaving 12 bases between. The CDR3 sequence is CASSDTGYGEKLFF. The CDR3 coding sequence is TGCGCCAGCAGTGACACAGGGTATGGTGAAAAACTGTTTTTT.

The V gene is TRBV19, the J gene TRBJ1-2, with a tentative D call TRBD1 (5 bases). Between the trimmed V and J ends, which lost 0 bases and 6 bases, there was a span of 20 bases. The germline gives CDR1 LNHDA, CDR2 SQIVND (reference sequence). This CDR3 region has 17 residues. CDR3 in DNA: TGTGCCAGTAGTATAGACCTCTTCGGGACTTCCCTCGATGGCTACACCTTC. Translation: CASSIDLFGTSLDGYTF.

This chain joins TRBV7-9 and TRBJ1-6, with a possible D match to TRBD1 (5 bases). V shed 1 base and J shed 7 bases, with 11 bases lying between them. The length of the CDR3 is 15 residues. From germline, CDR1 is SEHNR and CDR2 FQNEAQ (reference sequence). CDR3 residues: CASSLVMTANSPLHF. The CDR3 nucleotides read TGTGCCAGCAGCTTAGTGATGACAGCGAATTCACCCCTCCACTTT.

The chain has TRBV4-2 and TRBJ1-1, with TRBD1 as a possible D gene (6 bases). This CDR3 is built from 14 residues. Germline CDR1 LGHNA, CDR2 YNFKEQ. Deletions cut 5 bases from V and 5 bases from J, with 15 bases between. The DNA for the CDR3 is TGTGCCAGCAGCGCCACCAGGGGAATGACTGAAGCTTTCTTT. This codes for CASSATRGMTEAFF.

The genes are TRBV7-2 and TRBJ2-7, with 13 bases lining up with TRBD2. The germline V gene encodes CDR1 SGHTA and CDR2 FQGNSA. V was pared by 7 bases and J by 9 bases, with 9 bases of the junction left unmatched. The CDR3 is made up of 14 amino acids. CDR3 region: CASTQLAGGQGQYF. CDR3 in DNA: TGTGCCAGCACCCAACTAGCGGGGGGGCAAGGGCAGTACTTC.

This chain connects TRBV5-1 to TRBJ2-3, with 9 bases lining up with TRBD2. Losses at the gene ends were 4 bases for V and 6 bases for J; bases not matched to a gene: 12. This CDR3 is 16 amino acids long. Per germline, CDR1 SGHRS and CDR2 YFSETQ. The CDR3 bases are TGCGCCAGCAGCCGCGGGGTAGCGGGGGCGCCTGATACGCAGTATTTT. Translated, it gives CASSRGVAGAPDTQYF.

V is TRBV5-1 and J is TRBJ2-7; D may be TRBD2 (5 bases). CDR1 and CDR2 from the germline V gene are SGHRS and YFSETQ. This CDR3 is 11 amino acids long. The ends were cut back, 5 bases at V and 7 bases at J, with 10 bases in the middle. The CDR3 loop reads CASRDLGEQYF. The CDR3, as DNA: TGCGCCAGCAGGGACTTAGGGGAGCAGTACTTC.

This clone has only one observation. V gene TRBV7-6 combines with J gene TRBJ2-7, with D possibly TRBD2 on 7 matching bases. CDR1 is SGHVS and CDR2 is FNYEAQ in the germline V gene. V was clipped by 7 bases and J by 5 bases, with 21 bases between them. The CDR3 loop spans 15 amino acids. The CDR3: CASTSRLGGLDEQYF. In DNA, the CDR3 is TGTGCCAGCACCTCCCGCTTGGGGGGGCTCGACGAGCAGTACTTC.

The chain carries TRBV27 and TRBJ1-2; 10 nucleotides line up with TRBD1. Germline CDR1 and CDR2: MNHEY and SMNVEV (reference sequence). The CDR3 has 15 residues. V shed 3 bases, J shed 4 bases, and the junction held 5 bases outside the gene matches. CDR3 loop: CASSFAGTGVYGYTF. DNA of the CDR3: TGTGCCAGCAGTTTTGCCGGGACAGGGGTCTATGGCTACACCTTC.

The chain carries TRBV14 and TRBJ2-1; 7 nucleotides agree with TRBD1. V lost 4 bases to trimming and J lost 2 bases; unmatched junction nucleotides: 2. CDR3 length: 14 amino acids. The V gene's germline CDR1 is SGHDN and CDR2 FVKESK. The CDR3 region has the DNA TGTGCCAGCAGCCTGGGACAGCCCTACAATGAGCAGTTCTTC. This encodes CASSLGQPYNEQFF.

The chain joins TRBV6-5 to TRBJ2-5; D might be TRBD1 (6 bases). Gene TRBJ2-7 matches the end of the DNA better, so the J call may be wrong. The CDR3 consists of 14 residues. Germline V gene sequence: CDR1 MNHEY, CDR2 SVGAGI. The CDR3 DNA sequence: TGTGCCAGCAGTTACTCCGCCAGGGGCCACGAGCAGTACTTC. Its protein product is CASSYSARGHEQYF.

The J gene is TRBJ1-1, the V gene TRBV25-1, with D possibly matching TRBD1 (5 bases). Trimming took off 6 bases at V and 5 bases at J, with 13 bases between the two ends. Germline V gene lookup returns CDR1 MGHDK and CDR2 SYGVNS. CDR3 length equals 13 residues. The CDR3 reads CASRPIGVTEAFF. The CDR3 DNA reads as TGTGCCAGCAGGCCTATAGGGGTTACTGAAGCTTTCTTT.

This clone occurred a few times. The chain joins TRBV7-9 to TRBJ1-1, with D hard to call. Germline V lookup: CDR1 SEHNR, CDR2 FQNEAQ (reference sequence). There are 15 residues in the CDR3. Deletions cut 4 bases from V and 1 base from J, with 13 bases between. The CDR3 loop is CASSSPNWQNTEAFF. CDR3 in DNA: TGTGCCAGCAGCTCCCCCAATTGGCAGAACACTGAAGCTTTCTTT.

CDR3 sequence (DNA): TGTGCCAGCAGCTTAGAACAGCAAGAGACCCAGTACTTC. Translation: CASSLEQQETQYF. The rearrangement uses TRBV7-2 and TRBJ2-5; D is ambiguous. This CDR3 has 13 residues. V lost 1 base, J lost 2 bases, and 5 bases lay in between. Germline V lookup: CDR1 SGHTA, CDR2 FQGNSA.